Listed below are T cell receptor beta chains from one sample, sequenced in a study of CD8+ T cells in alopecia areata. TCRdb's copy holds only in-frame clones and misses some; the assay was immunoSEQ multiplex PCR. The profile shows 150,000 to 200,000 clones, about three fifths of them singletons. The sample here was CD4+ T cells sorted from blood, taken at week 24, from a patient treated with tofacitinib. Receptor source: a human donor with alopecia areata. CDR3s include the opening cysteine and the closing phenylalanine or tryptophan. A D gene is named only where the DNA matches it firmly. Part of the rows lack a size; the others show once, few, many or a class for expanded clones.

abundance	d_gene	v_gene	j_gene	CDR3nt	CDR3aa
NA	NA	TRBV7-9	TRBJ1-6	TGTGCCAGCAGTTTCAGGGAGAGTAATTCACCCCTCCACTTT	CASSFRESNSPLHF
NA	NA	TRBV2	TRBJ2-3	TGTGCCAGCAGCCCTATCGCCCGGGACAAACGAGGCTCGTCGCAGTATTTT	CASSPIARDKRGSSQYF
NA	TRBD1	TRBV29-1	TRBJ2-4	TGCAGCGCGGGACAGGGAGGCATTCAGTACTTC	CSAGQGGIQYF
NA	TRBD1	TRBV29-1	TRBJ1-2	TGCAGCGTTGGGATCCAGGGGGCTCAGAATGGCTACACCTTC	CSVGIQGAQNGYTF
NA	NA	TRBV10-3	TRBJ1-5	TGTGCCATCGCCCGGGACGGTAATCAGCCCCAGCATTTT	CAIARDGNQPQHF
few	NA	TRBV29-1	TRBJ2-7	TGCAGCGTCTCTCGGGGAGGTCTGGACGAGCAGTACTTC	CSVSRGGLDEQYF
NA	NA	TRBV28	TRBJ2-7	TGTGCCAGCGGCCGACTAGGCTACGAGCAGTACTTC	CASGRLGYEQYF
few	TRBD2	TRBV5-6	TRBJ2-1	TGTGCCAGCAGCTTTAAAGGACTAGCCTACAATGAGCAGTTCTTC	CASSFKGLAYNEQFF
few	NA	TRBV7-2	TRBJ2-5	TGTGCCAGCAGCTTAGTTGGAGGGGAGACCCAGTACTTC	CASSLVGGETQYF
NA	NA	TRBV6-6	TRBJ2-5	TGTGCCAGCAGTTACTGGGGGAGAGAAGAGACCCAGTACTTC	CASSYWGREETQYF
once	NA	TRBV30	TRBJ2-7	TGTGCCTGGAGTGTACTAGGGGGTAGAGCCTACGAGCAGTACTTC	CAWSVLGGRAYEQYF
few	NA	TRBV29-1	TRBJ1-1	TGCAGCGTTGGGGGCAGGAACACTGAAGCTTTCTTT	CSVGGRNTEAFF
NA	NA	TRBV4-3	TRBJ1-5	TGCGCCAGCAGCCAAGAGGTTAAAGGTTTCTTGCAGCCCCAGCATTTT	CASSQEVKGFLQPQHF
NA	NA	TRBV5-1	TRBJ1-2	TGCGCCAGCAGCTTGGTGCTGGGGCCAGACTATGGCTACACCTTC	CASSLVLGPDYGYTF
few	TRBD1	TRBV29-1	TRBJ2-7	TGCAGCGCCGTCGTGACAGGGGTCTTCTACGAGCAGTACTTC	CSAVVTGVFYEQYF
NA	NA	TRBV6-1	TRBJ2-1	TGTGCCACCGGCATCTCTAGGGCTGAGCAGTTCTTC	CATGISRAEQFF
few	NA	TRBV6-5	TRBJ1-5	TGTGCCAGCAGTTACTCGGACAAAAATAGCAATCAGCCCCAGCATTTT	CASSYSDKNSNQPQHF
many	NA	TRBV7-8	TRBJ1-2	TGTGCCAGCAGCCTAGCTCGGGGCTATGGCTACACCTTC	CASSLARGYGYTF
NA	NA	TRBV27	TRBJ1-6	TGTGCCAGCAGTTTTTATAGGGGAGAGTCACCCCTCCACTTT	CASSFYRGESPLHF
NA	NA	TRBV11-2	TRBJ2-3	TGTGCCAGCACCTTAGGGAGAGGGCTCACAGATACGCAGTATTTT	CASTLGRGLTDTQYF
NA	TRBD2	TRBV7-6	TRBJ2-1	TGTGCCAGCACCGCCGGTGGGGCCAGCGGGGGGCCTATAGACAATGAGCAGTTCTTC	CASTAGGASGGPIDNEQFF
NA	NA	TRBV2	TRBJ2-2	TGTGCCAGCAGCCTTCTACCCGGGGAGCTGTTTTTT	CASSLLPGELFF
NA	TRBD1	TRBV5-4	TRBJ2-1	TGTGCCAGCAACGGACAGGGCGTGGGGTATGAGCAGTTCTTC	CASNGQGVGYEQFF
NA	TRBD1	TRBV30	TRBJ1-2	TGTGCCTGGAGCCTGACAGGGGATGACTATGGCTACACCTTC	CAWSLTGDDYGYTF
NA	TRBD1	TRBV6-5	TRBJ2-7	TGTGCCAGCAACACATTACAGGGGGCCGTCAACGAGCAGTACTTC	CASNTLQGAVNEQYF
NA	TRBD2	TRBV29-1	TRBJ2-1	TGCAGCGTTGGGGGAAGCGGGGGATACTCCTACAATGAGCAGTTCTTC	CSVGGSGGYSYNEQFF
NA	TRBD1	TRBV27	TRBJ2-7	TGTGCCAGCGCTCAACAGGGGTCCGTCCGGGCCGAGCAGTACTTC	CASAQQGSVRAEQYF
NA	NA	TRBV9	TRBJ2-2	TGTGCCAGCAGCGTAGGTGGGACCCTCACCGGGGAGCTGTTTTTT	CASSVGGTLTGELFF
NA	TRBD1	TRBV2	TRBJ1-6	TGTGCCAGCATAGCGACTACGTTCTACAGGGGATCACCCCTCCACTTT	CASIATTFYRGSPLHF
few	TRBD2	TRBV29-1	TRBJ2-7	TGCAGCGTTGACGGCGGGGGGCCCTACGAGCAGTACTTC	CSVDGGGPYEQYF
NA	NA	TRBV30	TRBJ1-1	TGTGCCTGGAACTGGAGGGGTCGAGCCACTGAAGCTTTCTTT	CAWNWRGRATEAFF
NA	NA	TRBV4-1	TRBJ2-7	TGCGCCAGCAGCCAAGAGAGGACGGGGATCTACGAGCAGTACTTC	CASSQERTGIYEQYF
NA	NA	TRBV30	TRBJ2-7	TGTGCCTGGAGACCCACTCTGGGACACCGAGAGCAGTACTTC	CAWRPTLGHREQYF